The 6 T cell receptor beta chains given below trace back to one sample, sequenced in a study of blood T cells in healthy people across ages. Then a second PCR, running roughly 7 to 11 cycles, was carried out with a sample-barcoded 5' primer and a J-beta primer mix. TCRdb ran MiXCR on the 5' RACE reads and lists one entry per CDR3 protein. This sample has 1,800,000 or so distinct CDR3 sequences, with roughly two fifths found just once. Sequenced material: blood. The receptors here all came from a human donor in good health.

This clonotype was seen at least ten times. CDR3 nucleotide sequence: TGTGCCAGCAGCTTAGGGTGGGGGGCAGGGACCTACAATGAGCAGTTCTTC. Translating it yields CASSLGWGAGTYNEQFF. V usage is TRBV7-6 and J usage is TRBJ2-1; possibly TRBD1 or TRBD2 for D (6 bases each). This CDR3 spans 17 amino acids. Germline-derived CDR1 and CDR2 are SGHVS and FNYEAQ. Trimming took 1 base from V and 2 from J, leaving 15 bases between them.

The rearrangement joins TRBV5-8 to TRBJ1-4; weak D call: TRBD1 (5 bases). Deletions cut 3 bases from V and 10 bases from J, with 13 bases between. This CDR3 is built from 13 residues. Germline V gene sequence: CDR1 SGHTS, CDR2 YDEGEE. The DNA of the CDR3 is TGTGCCAGCAGCTGGCGGGGGAGAGGAAAACTGTTTTTT. Its translation: CASSWRGRGKLFF.

CDR3 sequence: CATGLPLAGGNNEQFF. CDR3 coding DNA: TGTGCCACCGGCCTCCCCCTAGCGGGGGGAAACAATGAGCAGTTCTTC. This chain joins TRBV12-3 or TRBV12-4 and TRBJ2-1; TRBD2 agrees at 11 bases. The CDR3 is 16 residues long. V gave up 10 bases and J gave up 5 bases; unmatched junction bases: 13.

In this sample, this clonotype turned up a few times. The genes are TRBV6-2 or TRBV6-3 and TRBJ1-2; D is unclear. Between the trimmed V and J ends, which lost 3 bases and 3 bases, there was a span of 8 bases. The germline CDR1 and CDR2 sequences are MNHEY and SVGEGT. This CDR3 has 13 residues. The CDR3 DNA reads as TGTGCCAGCAGTTATGACACTCACTATGGCTACACCTTC. It codes for CASSYDTHYGYTF.

This clonotype occurred a few times. The CDR3 DNA reads as TGCAGCGTTGAAGATCGGGGGAGAGGCTACACCTTC. Translated, it gives CSVEDRGRGYTF. The chain carries TRBV29-1 and TRBJ1-2; D is perhaps TRBD1 (5 bases). The CDR3 loop spans 12 amino acids. Germline V lookup: CDR1 SQVTM, CDR2 ANQGSEA. Trimming cost V 0 bases and J 8 bases, with 10 bases left between them.

On this clonotype itself: The junction shows a germline mismatch at one end, possibly a read error. CDR3 in amino acids: CSTRDHAYEQYF. The CDR3, as DNA: TGCAGTACTAGAGACCACGCCTACGAGCAGTACTTC. The chain is built from TRBV20-1 and TRBJ2-5; possibly TRBD2 for D (5 bases). The DNA matches TRBJ2-7 better at its end, which makes the J call doubtful. This CDR3 is built from 12 residues. The germline CDR1 and CDR2 sequences are DFQATT and SNEGSKA (reference sequence).